The 14 T cell receptor beta chains reported below all come from one sample, sequenced in a study of shared clonotypes between healthy human individuals. The naive CD8 subset, CD45RO-negative cells positively selected for CCR7, excluded terminally differentiated effector memory CD45RA+ cells. Data came from immunoSEQ multiplex PCR; TCRdb stores just in-frame clones and leaves some out. Of about 2.1 million clones listed, 93% are singletons. The sample consisted of naive CD8+ T cells from PBMCs. Receptor source: a young man in good health. Some clones in this sample may be carry-over from other donors' samples.

CDR3 region: CASSGRPGITEAFF. CDR3 DNA: TGTGCCAGCAGCGGTCGGCCAGGGATCACTGAAGCTTTCTTT. V gene TRBV5-5 combines with J gene TRBJ1-1; tentatively, D is TRBD1 (5 bases). V lost 4 bases to trimming and J lost 4 bases, with 14 bases between them. This CDR3 has 14 amino acids. The germline CDR1 and CDR2 sequences are SGHKS and YYEKEE (reference sequence). Complete variable domain (other parts from reference TRBV5-5 and TRBJ1-1): DAGVTQSPTHLIKTRGQQVTLRCSPISGHKSVSWYQQVLGQGPQFIFQYYEKEERGRGNFPDRFSARQFPNYSSELNVNALLLGDSALYLCASSGRPGITEAFFGQGTRLTVV.

The chain is built from TRBV7-9 and TRBJ2-1; 8 nucleotides match TRBD2. V lost 2 bases, J lost 2 bases, and 11 bases stayed unmatched. The CDR3 loop spans 18 amino acids. Germline V lookup: CDR1 SEHNR, CDR2 FQNEAQ (reference sequence). The DNA for the CDR3 is TGTGCCAGCAGCTTACCGAAATCAGCGGGAGAGACCTACAATGAGCAGTTCTTC. Protein sequence: CASSLPKSAGETYNEQFF.

The chain carries TRBV11-2 and TRBJ1-2, with TRBD1 as a possible D gene (5 bases). Trimming cost V 3 bases and J 10 bases, with 18 bases left between them. CDR3 length: 14 residues. Germline V gene sequence: CDR1 SGHAT, CDR2 FQNNGV. CDR3 in amino acids: CASSFTTGRSDYTF. The CDR3 nucleotides read TGTGCCAGCAGCTTCACCACGGGACGGTCAGACTACACCTTC.

V and J are TRBV11-2 and TRBJ2-3; perhaps TRBD2 as D (7 bases). Germline V gene sequence: CDR1 SGHAT, CDR2 FQNNGV. This CDR3 region has 17 residues. V was clipped by 2 bases and J by 0 bases, with 15 bases between them. The CDR3 sequence: CASSLRPGGRSTDTQYF. CDR3 nucleotide sequence: TGTGCCAGCAGCTTACGGCCCGGGGGGCGTAGCACAGATACGCAGTATTTT.

The V call is TRBV7-9, the J call TRBJ2-1, with 10 bases identical to TRBD2. In germline, CDR1 is SEHNR, CDR2 FQNEAQ (reference sequence). This CDR3 spans 17 amino acids. The V gene end was trimmed by 5 bases and the J gene end by 5 bases; junction bases not matched to a gene: 12. Here the CDR3 reads CASSRSISGRTNNEQFF. CDR3 nucleotide sequence: TGTGCCAGCAGCCGTTCCATTAGCGGGAGGACGAACAATGAGCAGTTCTTC. The variable domain in full, with the rest retrieved from reference TRBV7-9 and TRBJ2-1, is DTGVSQNPRHKITKRGQNVTFRCDPISEHNRLYWYRQTLGQGPEFLTYFQNEAQLEKSRLLSDRFSAERPKGSFSTLEIQRTEQGDSAMYLCASSRSISGRTNNEQFFGPGTRLTVL.

This clone was recorded once. V gene TRBV28 combines with J gene TRBJ2-7; D possibly uses TRBD1 or TRBD2 (5 bases each). CDR3 length equals 15 residues. With 5 bases removed from V and 5 bases from J, the gap between germline ends came to 19 bases. CDR1 is MDHEN, CDR2 SYDVKM, per germline. The CDR3 coding sequence is TGTGCCAGCAGTCCCCACGGGACGGTTAACGACGAGCAGTACTTC. Translation: CASSPHGTVNDEQYF.

The V gene is TRBV6-5, the J gene TRBJ1-5, with D unresolved. Trimming removed 5 bases from V and 3 bases from J, with 11 bases in between. The CDR3 is made up of 14 amino acids. The germline V gene encodes CDR1 MNHEY and CDR2 SVGAGI. CDR3 in amino acids: CASSEGRYNQPQHF. CDR3 in DNA: TGTGCCAGCAGTGAAGGACGTTACAATCAGCCCCAGCATTTT.

V and J are TRBV27 and TRBJ2-2, with D perhaps given as TRBD1 or TRBD2 (6 bases each). Germline-derived CDR1 and CDR2 are MNHEY and SMNVEV (reference sequence). With 7 bases removed from V and 5 bases from J, the gap between germline ends came to 11 bases. This CDR3 has 13 amino acids. CDR3 sequence: CASIRGGTGELFF. Here the CDR3 DNA reads TGTGCCAGCATCCGAGGGGGGACCGGGGAGCTGTTTTTT.

CDR3: CASSTVTGGPGELFF. CDR3 DNA: TGTGCCAGCAGTACCGTCACCGGAGGTCCCGGGGAGCTGTTTTTT. The chain employs TRBV6-5 and TRBJ2-2; a possible D gene is TRBD2 (5 bases). Trimming shortened V by 5 bases and J by 6 bases, and 16 bases separated the two germline ends. The CDR3 loop spans 15 amino acids. CDR1 and CDR2 from the germline V gene are MNHEY and SVGAGI.

Here the CDR3 DNA reads TGTGCCAGCAGCTTGGTCCCCCCAGGGGCTGGCACAGATACGCAGTATTTT. Encoded protein: CASSLVPPGAGTDTQYF. V is TRBV5-7 and J is TRBJ2-3, with D perhaps matching TRBD1 (6 bases). TRBV5-7 is identified as an open reading frame with a role that is uncertain. This CDR3 contains 17 residues. Trimming stripped 0 bases from V and 1 base from J, with 15 bases between.

The V call is TRBV14, the J call TRBJ2-7; no definite D call. The CDR3 is 18 residues long. With 3 bases removed from V and 0 bases from J, the gap between germline ends came to 21 bases. Germline loops: CDR1 SGHDN, CDR2 FVKESK. The CDR3 DNA follows: TGTGCCAGCAGCCAGGAGCCGTGGGCACGGTCATCCTCCTACGAGCAGTACTTC. Translation: CASSQEPWARSSSYEQYF.

J is TRBJ2-5 and V is TRBV29-1, with TRBD1 as a possible D gene (6 bases). Germline CDR1 is SQVTM and CDR2 is ANQGSEA. CDR3 length equals 14 residues. The ends were cut back, 5 bases at V and 5 bases at J, with 18 bases in the middle. CDR3 in amino acids: CSVPKGGSVETQYF. CDR3 sequence (DNA): TGCAGCGTTCCTAAAGGGGGTAGCGTGGAGACCCAGTACTTC.

This clone was seen only once. The chain is built from TRBV7-6 and TRBJ2-7; 9 bases are shared with TRBD2. The CDR3 is 15 residues long. Per germline, CDR1 SGHVS and CDR2 FNYEAQ. V was pared by 3 bases and J by 1 base, with 4 bases of the junction left unmatched. CDR3 in amino acids: CASSFGLASSYEQYF. In DNA form, the CDR3 reads TGTGCCAGCAGCTTCGGACTAGCGTCTTCCTACGAGCAGTACTTC.

Regarding this clone: Distinct nucleotide sequences in the sample also encode this CDR3. The rearrangement links TRBV29-1 to TRBJ1-1, with 10 bases aligning to TRBD1. The CDR3 covers 16 residues. Per the germline V gene, CDR1 is SQVTM and CDR2 is ANQGSEA. J lost 4 bases, V lost 1 base, and 9 bases had no gene match. The CDR3 protein is CSVEGGRTGGITEAFF. CDR3 DNA: TGCAGCGTTGAAGGAGGGCGGACAGGGGGAATCACTGAAGCTTTCTTT.